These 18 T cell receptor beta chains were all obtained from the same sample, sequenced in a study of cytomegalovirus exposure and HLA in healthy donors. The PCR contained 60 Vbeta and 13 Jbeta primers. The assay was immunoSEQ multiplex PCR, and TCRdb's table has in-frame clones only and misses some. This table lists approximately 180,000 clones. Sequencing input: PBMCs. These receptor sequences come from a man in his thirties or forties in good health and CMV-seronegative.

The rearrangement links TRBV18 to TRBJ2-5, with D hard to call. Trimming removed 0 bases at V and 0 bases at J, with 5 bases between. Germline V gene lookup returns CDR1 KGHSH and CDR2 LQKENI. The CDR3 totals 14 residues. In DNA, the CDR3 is TGTGCCAGCTCACCACCTCAGTACCAAGAGACCCAGTACTTC. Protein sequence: CASSPPQYQETQYF.

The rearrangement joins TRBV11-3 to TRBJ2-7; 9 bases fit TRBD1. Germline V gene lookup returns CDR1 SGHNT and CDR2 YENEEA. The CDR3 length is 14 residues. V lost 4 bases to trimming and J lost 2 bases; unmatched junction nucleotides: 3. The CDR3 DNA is TGTGCCAGCAGCTCCGGGACAGGGCCCTACGAGCAGTACTTC. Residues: CASSSGTGPYEQYF.

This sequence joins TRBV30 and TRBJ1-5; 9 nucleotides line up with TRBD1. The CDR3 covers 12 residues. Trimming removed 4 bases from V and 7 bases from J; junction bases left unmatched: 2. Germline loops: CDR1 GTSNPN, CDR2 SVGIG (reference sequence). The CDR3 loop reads CAWNRGLQPQHF. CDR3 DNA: TGTGCCTGGAACAGGGGGCTACAGCCCCAGCATTTT.

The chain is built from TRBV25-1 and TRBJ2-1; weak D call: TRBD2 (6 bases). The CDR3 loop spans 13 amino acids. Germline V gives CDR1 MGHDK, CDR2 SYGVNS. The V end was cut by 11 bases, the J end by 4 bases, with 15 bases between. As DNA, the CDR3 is TGTGCCTTCCGTCGGGAGCCTTACAATGAGCAGTTCTTC. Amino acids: CAFRREPYNEQFF.

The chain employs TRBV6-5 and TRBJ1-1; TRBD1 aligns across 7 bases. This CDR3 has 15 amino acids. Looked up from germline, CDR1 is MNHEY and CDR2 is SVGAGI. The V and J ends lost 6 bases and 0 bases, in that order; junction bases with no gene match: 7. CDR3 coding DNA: TGTGCCAGCAGGCCCGGGGACAGATTGAACACTGAAGCTTTCTTT. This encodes CASRPGDRLNTEAFF.

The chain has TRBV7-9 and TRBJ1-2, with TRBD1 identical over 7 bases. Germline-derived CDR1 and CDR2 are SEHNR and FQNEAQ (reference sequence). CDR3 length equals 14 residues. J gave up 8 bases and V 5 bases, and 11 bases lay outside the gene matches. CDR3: CASSPLQTGRGYTF. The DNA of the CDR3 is TGTGCCAGCAGCCCACTACAGACAGGGAGGGGCTACACCTTC. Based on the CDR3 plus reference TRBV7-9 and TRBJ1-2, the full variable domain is DTGVSQNPRHKITKRGQNVTFRCDPISEHNRLYWYRQTLGQGPEFLTYFQNEAQLEKSRLLSDRFSAERPKGSFSTLEIQRTEQGDSAMYLCASSPLQTGRGYTFGSGTRLTVV.

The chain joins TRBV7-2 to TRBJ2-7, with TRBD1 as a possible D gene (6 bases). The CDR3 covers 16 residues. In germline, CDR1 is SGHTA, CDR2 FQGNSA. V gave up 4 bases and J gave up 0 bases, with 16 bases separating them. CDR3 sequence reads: CASSSGVGTPSYEQYF. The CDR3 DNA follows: TGTGCCAGCAGCTCAGGGGTTGGGACACCCTCCTACGAGCAGTACTTC.

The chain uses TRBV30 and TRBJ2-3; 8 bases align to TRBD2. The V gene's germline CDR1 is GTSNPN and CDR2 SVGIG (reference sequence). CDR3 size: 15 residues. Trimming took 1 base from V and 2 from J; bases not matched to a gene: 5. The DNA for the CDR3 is TGTGCCTGGAGTGGTAGCGGGAAACTCACAGATACGCAGTATTTT. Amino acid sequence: CAWSGSGKLTDTQYF.

This CDR3 is CASSTYDQGETQYF. In DNA, the CDR3 is TGTGCCAGCAGCACATACGACCAGGGAGAGACCCAGTACTTC. This sequence joins TRBV7-9 and TRBJ2-5; D possibly corresponds to TRBD1 (5 bases). CDR1 SEHNR and CDR2 FQNEAQ come from the germline V gene (reference sequence). V lost 5 bases to trimming and J lost 4 bases, with 14 bases between them. The CDR3 sequence is 14 residues long.

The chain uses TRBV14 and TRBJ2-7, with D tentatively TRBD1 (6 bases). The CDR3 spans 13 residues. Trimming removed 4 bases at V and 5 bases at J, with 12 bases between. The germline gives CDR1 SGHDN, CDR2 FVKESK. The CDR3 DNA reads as TGTGCCAGCAGCCGAAACAGGGTAAACGAGCAGTACTTC. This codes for CASSRNRVNEQYF.

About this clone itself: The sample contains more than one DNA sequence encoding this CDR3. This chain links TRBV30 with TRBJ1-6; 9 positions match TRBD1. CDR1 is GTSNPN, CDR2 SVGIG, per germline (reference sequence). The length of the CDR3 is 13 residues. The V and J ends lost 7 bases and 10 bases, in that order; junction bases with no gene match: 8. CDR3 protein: CASEGQGGSPLHF. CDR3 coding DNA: TGTGCCTCGGAGGGACAGGGAGGGTCACCCCTCCACTTT.

DNA for the CDR3: TGTGCCAGCAGTGATAGGCAGGGGGCGATTGAAAAACTGTTTTTT. Its protein is CASSDRQGAIEKLFF. J is TRBJ1-4 and V is TRBV2; TRBD1 matches 8 bases. Germline V gene lookup returns CDR1 SNHLY and CDR2 FYNNEI. CDR3 length: 15 amino acids. V gave up 3 bases and J gave up 7 bases; unmatched junction bases: 7.

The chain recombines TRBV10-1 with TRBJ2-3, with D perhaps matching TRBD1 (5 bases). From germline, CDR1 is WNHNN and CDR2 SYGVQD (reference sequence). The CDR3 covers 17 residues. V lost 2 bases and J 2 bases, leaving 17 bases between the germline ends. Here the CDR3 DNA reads TGCGCCAGCAGTGAGCCGGCCAGGGCTGGACACACAGATACGCAGTATTTT. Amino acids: CASSEPARAGHTDTQYF.

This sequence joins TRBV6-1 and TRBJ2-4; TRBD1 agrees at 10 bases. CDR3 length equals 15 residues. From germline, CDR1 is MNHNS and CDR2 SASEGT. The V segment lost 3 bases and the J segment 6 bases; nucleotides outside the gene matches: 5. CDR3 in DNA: TGTGCCAGCAGTGACCCCGGGACAGGGGTAAACATTCAGTACTTC. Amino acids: CASSDPGTGVNIQYF.

CDR3 in amino acids: CASSTNPRAPSNSPLHF. CDR3 DNA sequence: TGTGCCAGCAGCACCAACCCCAGGGCACCATCGAATTCACCCCTCCACTTT. The rearrangement uses TRBV5-5 and TRBJ1-6, with D maybe TRBD1 (5 bases). The ends were cut back, 4 bases at V and 7 bases at J, with 21 bases in the middle. Per the germline V gene, CDR1 is SGHKS and CDR2 is YYEKEE (reference sequence). This CDR3 has 17 residues.

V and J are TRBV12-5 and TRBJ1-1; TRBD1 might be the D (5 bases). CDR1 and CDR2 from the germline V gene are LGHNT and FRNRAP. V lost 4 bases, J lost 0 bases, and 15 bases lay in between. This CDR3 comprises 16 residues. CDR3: CASGSPGGTVNTEAFF. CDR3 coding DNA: TGTGCTAGTGGTTCCCCCGGGGGGACCGTGAACACTGAAGCTTTCTTT.

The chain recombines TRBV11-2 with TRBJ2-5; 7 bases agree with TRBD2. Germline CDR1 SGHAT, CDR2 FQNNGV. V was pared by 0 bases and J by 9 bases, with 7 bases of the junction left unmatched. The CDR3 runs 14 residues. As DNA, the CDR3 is TGTGCCAGCAGCTTAGACGCTGGGGGGGAGGCCCAGTACTTC. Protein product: CASSLDAGGEAQYF.

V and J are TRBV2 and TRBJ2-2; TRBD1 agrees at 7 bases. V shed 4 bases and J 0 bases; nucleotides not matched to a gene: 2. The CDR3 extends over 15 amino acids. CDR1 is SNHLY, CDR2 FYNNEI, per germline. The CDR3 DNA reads TGTGCCAGCAGTGGGACAGGTGCGAACACCGGGGAGCTGTTTTTT. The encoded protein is CASSGTGANTGELFF.